The 20 T cell receptor beta chains in this list originate from one sample, sequenced in a study of blood T cell repertoires in COVID-19. Here immunoSEQ multiplex PCR was the method, and the copy in TCRdb shows in-frame clones only, minus some. The sample consists of about 140,000 clones, about four fifths of them appearing once. The source material was peripheral blood. Receptor source: a man between 65 and 80 years old who had recovered from COVID-19.

The CDR3 protein is CASSEAGWRDSYEQYF. The CDR3 coding sequence is TGTGCCAGCAGTGAAGCCGGTTGGCGGGACTCCTACGAGCAGTACTTC. J is TRBJ2-7 and V is TRBV2, with a possible D match to TRBD2 (6 bases). The CDR3 length is 16 residues. CDR1 and CDR2 (germline): SNHLY, FYNNEI. V gave up 0 bases and J gave up 0 bases, with 12 bases separating them.

The chain recombines TRBV28 with TRBJ1-5; 11 nucleotides match TRBD1. The CDR3 covers 15 residues. CDR1 and CDR2 from the germline V gene are MDHEN and SYDVKM. The trim removed 4 bases at V and 4 bases at J, leaving 3 bases unmatched. The CDR3 DNA follows: TGTGCCAGCAGTTCTCGGGACAGGGGGAATCAGCCCCAGCATTTT. Its protein is CASSSRDRGNQPQHF.

This clone was observed a handful of times. V is TRBV10-3 and J is TRBJ2-1, with TRBD2 matching over 10 bases. CDR3 length: 18 amino acids. After removal of 0 bases from V and 2 bases from J, the junction contained 7 bases not matched to a gene. Germline CDR1 reads ENHRY; CDR2 reads SYGVKD. CDR3 sequence reads: CAISESASGRGTYNEQFF. The CDR3 DNA follows: TGTGCCATCAGTGAGTCGGCTAGCGGGAGAGGAACCTACAATGAGCAGTTCTTC.

Turning to this clone: The sample holds other DNA sequences that translate to the same CDR3. J is TRBJ1-3 and V is TRBV12-3 or TRBV12-4; unclear D gene. The V gene lost 5 bases and the J gene lost 4 bases, with 9 bases spanning the gap. The CDR3 covers 13 residues. CDR3 region: CASSPHTGNTIYF. The CDR3 coding sequence is TGTGCCAGCAGTCCCCATACAGGAAACACCATATATTTT.

The V and J genes are TRBV12-3 or TRBV12-4 and TRBJ2-7; unclear D gene. The CDR3 is made up of 12 amino acids. Trimming stripped 3 bases from V and 2 bases from J, with 5 bases between. This CDR3 is CASSFDTYEQYF. The CDR3, as DNA: TGTGCCAGCAGTTTTGACACCTACGAGCAGTACTTC.

This chain joins TRBV12-3 or TRBV12-4 and TRBJ2-5; 9 bases line up with TRBD1. CDR3 length: 13 amino acids. V gave up 6 bases and J gave up 3 bases; unmatched junction bases: 2. The CDR3, as DNA: TGTGCCAGCAGCGACAGGGGGGAAGAGACCCAGTACTTC. Translation: CASSDRGEETQYF.

This clone occurred many times. This chain joins TRBV3-1 (or the pseudogene TRBV3-2) and TRBJ2-5; possibly TRBD2 for D (6 bases). This CDR3 has 12 amino acids. The V end lost 6 bases, the J end lost 4 bases, and 9 bases lay between the germline ends. CDR1 is LGHDT and CDR2 is YNNKEL in the germline V gene (reference sequence). The CDR3, as DNA: TGTGCCAGCAGAGAAGCGGGAGAGACCCAGTACTTC. Protein product: CASREAGETQYF.

This chain links TRBV19 with TRBJ2-3; D not certain. Germline V lookup: CDR1 LNHDA, CDR2 SQIVND (reference sequence). Trimming pared 2 bases from V and 0 bases from J, leaving 12 bases between. CDR3 length equals 16 residues. The CDR3 DNA sequence: TGTGCCAGTAGTATATTTAGGAGCGTCAGCACAGATACGCAGTATTTT. This gives the protein CASSIFRSVSTDTQYF.

The sample holds a few counts of this clone. The CDR3 DNA follows: TGCGCCAGCAGCGTTGTCGAGGGGGCCACCGGGGAGCTGTTTTTT. Its translation: CASSVVEGATGELFF. This sequence joins TRBV5-1 and TRBJ2-2; 7 bases align to TRBD1. J lost 4 bases, V lost 4 bases, and 7 bases had no gene match. Germline V lookup: CDR1 SGHRS, CDR2 YFSETQ. This CDR3 is built from 15 residues.

The chain has TRBV9 and TRBJ2-3, with 8 nucleotides matching TRBD2. The germline gives CDR1 SGDLS, CDR2 YYNGEE. V trimming: 4 bases; J trimming: 5 bases; junction bases outside the gene matches: 9. This CDR3 spans 15 amino acids. In DNA, the CDR3 is TGTGCCAGCAGCTACTCGGGACTAGGGGTAGATACGCAGTATTTT. Amino acids: CASSYSGLGVDTQYF.

The chain combines TRBV30 with TRBJ2-7, with 12 bases matching TRBD2. After removal of 7 bases from V and 5 bases from J, the junction contained 15 bases not matched to a gene. The CDR3 has 16 residues. Germline CDR1 and CDR2: GTSNPN and SVGIG (reference sequence). The CDR3 DNA follows: TGTGCCTCGGAGGGGACTAGCGGGCGCGGACGTAACGAGCAGTACTTC. Amino acid sequence: CASEGTSGRGRNEQYF.

This clone was observed a handful of times. The gene calls are TRBV5-1 and TRBJ2-2; D is possibly TRBD2 (5 bases). Germline CDR1 is SGHRS and CDR2 is YFSETQ. The CDR3 is 15 residues long. V was shortened by 1 base and J by 3 bases, with 10 bases between the two germline ends. The CDR3 loop reads CASSLPEDHTGELFF. The CDR3 DNA sequence: TGCGCCAGCAGCTTGCCGGAGGACCACACCGGGGAGCTGTTTTTT.

This chain links TRBV5-4 with TRBJ1-2; the D gene is possibly TRBD1 (6 bases). Looked up from germline, CDR1 is SGHNT and CDR2 is YYREEE (reference sequence). CDR3 length equals 15 residues. V was pared by 4 bases and J by 4 bases, with 17 bases between. The CDR3 nucleotides are TGTGCCAGCAGCCGTGGGGACACCGGATCCTATGGCTACACCTTC. Translating gives CASSRGDTGSYGYTF.

The chain recombines TRBV30 with TRBJ2-1; perhaps TRBD1 as D (5 bases). Trimming pared 0 bases from V and 4 bases from J, leaving 10 bases between. The CDR3 has 14 residues. Germline CDR1 GTSNPN, CDR2 SVGIG (reference sequence). The CDR3 bases are TGTGCCTGGAGTGTGGTAGGGGCTTACAATGAGCAGTTCTTC. Translation: CAWSVVGAYNEQFF.

This clone was detected a few times. This chain links TRBV18 with TRBJ1-6, with D possibly being TRBD1 (6 bases). The CDR3 contains 17 residues. Germline CDR1 and CDR2: KGHSH and LQKENI. The V gene lost 0 bases and the J gene lost 6 bases, with 15 bases spanning the gap. Here the CDR3 reads CASSPPQVGGVNSPLHF. In DNA form, the CDR3 reads TGTGCCAGCTCACCACCCCAGGTAGGGGGAGTTAATTCACCCCTCCACTTT.

CDR3 nucleotides: TGCACCGCGGGGCGGGAGCGCAATGAGCAGTTCTTC. Translated: CTAGRERNEQFF. The chain is built from TRBV29-1 and TRBJ2-1; TRBD2 matches at 7 bases. Germline V lookup: CDR1 SQVTM, CDR2 ANQGSEA. This CDR3 is 12 amino acids long.

The chain has TRBV6-1 and TRBJ2-1; 10 positions match TRBD2. Germline values: CDR1 MNHNS, CDR2 SASEGT. This CDR3 region has 15 residues. J was trimmed by 6 bases and V by 1 base; bases with no gene match: 3. CDR3 loop: CASSEGLAGSNEQFF. The DNA for the CDR3 is TGTGCCAGCAGTGAAGGACTAGCGGGCTCCAATGAGCAGTTCTTC.

This clone was seen a handful of times. The chain uses TRBV5-8 and TRBJ2-3, with D possibly being TRBD2 (6 bases). CDR1 is SGHTS, CDR2 YDEGEE, per germline. This CDR3 has 14 amino acids. Trimming took 3 bases from V and 6 from J, leaving 14 bases between them. The CDR3 protein is CASSSGLFRDTQYF. The CDR3 DNA is TGTGCCAGCAGCTCGGGACTCTTCAGGGATACGCAGTATTTT.

This chain uses TRBV2 with TRBJ1-2, with TRBD1 identical over 11 bases. This CDR3 spans 15 amino acids. Germline V gene sequence: CDR1 SNHLY, CDR2 FYNNEI. With 2 bases clipped from V and 6 bases from J, the junction kept 5 bases outside the gene matches. The CDR3 sequence: CASSEMDRGRNGYTF. In nucleotides, the CDR3 is TGTGCCAGCAGTGAAATGGACAGGGGGCGGAATGGCTACACCTTC.

The V and J genes are TRBV7-2 and TRBJ1-6; a weak D match, TRBD1 (5 bases). The germline V gene encodes CDR1 SGHTA and CDR2 FQGNSA. V was shortened by 1 base and J by 7 bases, with 8 bases between the two germline ends. The CDR3 runs to 14 residues. The CDR3 reads CASSLEGRNSPLHF. The DNA of the CDR3 is TGTGCCAGCAGCTTAGAGGGGAGGAATTCACCCCTCCACTTT.